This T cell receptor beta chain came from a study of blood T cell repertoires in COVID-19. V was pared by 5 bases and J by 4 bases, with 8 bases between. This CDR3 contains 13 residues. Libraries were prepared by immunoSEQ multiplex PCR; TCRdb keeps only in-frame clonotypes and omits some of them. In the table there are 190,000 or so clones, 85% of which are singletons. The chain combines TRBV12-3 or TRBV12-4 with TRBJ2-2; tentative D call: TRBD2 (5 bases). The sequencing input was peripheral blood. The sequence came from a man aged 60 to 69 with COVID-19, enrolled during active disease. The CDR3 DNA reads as TGTGCCAGCAGTCTAGGGAGCACCGGGGAGCTGTTTTTT. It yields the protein CASSLGSTGELFF.